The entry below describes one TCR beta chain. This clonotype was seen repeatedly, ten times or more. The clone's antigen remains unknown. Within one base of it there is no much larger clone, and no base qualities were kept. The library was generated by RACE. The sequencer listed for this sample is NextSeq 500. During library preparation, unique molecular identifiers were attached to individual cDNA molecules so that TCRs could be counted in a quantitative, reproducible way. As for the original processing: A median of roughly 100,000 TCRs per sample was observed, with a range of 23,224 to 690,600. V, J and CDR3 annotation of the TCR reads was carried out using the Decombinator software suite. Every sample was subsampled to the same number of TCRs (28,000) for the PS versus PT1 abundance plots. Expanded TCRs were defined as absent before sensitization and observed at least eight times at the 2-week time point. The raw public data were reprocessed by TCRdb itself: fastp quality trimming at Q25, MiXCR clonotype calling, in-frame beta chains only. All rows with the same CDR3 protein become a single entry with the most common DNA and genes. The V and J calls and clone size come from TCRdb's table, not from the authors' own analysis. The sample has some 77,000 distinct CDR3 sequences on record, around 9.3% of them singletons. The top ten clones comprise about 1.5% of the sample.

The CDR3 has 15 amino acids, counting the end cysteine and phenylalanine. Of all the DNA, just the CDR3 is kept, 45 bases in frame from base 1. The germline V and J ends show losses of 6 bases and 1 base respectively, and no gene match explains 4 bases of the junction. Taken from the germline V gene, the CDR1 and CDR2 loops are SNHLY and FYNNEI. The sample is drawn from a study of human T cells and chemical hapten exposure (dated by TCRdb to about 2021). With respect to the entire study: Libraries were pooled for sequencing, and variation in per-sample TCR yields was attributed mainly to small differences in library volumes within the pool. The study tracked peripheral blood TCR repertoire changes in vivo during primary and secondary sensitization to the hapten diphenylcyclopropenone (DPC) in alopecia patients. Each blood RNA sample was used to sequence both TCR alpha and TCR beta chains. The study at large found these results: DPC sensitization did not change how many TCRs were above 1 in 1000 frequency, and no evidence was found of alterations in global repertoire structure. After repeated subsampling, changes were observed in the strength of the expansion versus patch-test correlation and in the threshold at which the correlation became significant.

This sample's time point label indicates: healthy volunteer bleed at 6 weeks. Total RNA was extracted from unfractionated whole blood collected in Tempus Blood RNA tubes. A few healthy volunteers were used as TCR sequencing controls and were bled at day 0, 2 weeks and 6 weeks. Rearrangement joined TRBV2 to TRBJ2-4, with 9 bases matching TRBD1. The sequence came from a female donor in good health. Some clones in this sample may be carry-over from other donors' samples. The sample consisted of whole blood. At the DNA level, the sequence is TGTGCCAGCAGGGGACAGGGAACCGCCAAAAACATTCAGTACTTC. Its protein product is CASRGQGTAKNIQYF. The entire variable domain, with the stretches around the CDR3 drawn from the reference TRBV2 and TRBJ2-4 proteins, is EPEVTQTPSHQVTQMGQEVILRCVPISNHLYFYWYRQILGQKVEFLVSFYNNEISEKSEIFDDQFSVERPDGSNFTLKIRSTKLEDSAMYFCASRGQGTAKNIQYFGAGTRLSVL.